The entry below describes one T cell receptor (beta chain). Its target is not known. The data derive from a study of CD8+ T cells in alopecia areata. Study in general: The study gave treated patients oral tofacitinib at 5 to 10 mg twice daily.

cDNA reverse transcribed from extracted RNA served as the sequencing template. The method was immunoSEQ multiplex PCR; TCRdb's version includes in-frame clones alone and lacks a portion of them. The sample yields 93,000 or so clones, more than 75% seen once. The germline V gene has CDR1 SEHNR and CDR2 FQNEAQ (reference sequence). Between the trimmed V and J ends, which lost 1 base and 2 bases, there was a span of 10 bases. This CDR3 is built from 15 residues. The study, taken as a whole, reports: Scalp clonality and expanded CD8+ clones among the top 100 were significantly decreased by tofacitinib. Lesional scalp exceeded normal scalp in clonality, especially in alopecia totalis/universalis.

Treatment denoted: oral pan-JAK inhibitor, 5-10 mg twice daily. PBMCs provided sorted CD4+ and CD8+ T cells. This chain joins TRBV7-9 and TRBJ2-3; weak D call: TRBD1 (5 bases). The sequenced sample was CD8+ T cells sorted from blood, obtained around week 30, from a patient treated with tofacitinib. The receptor was derived from a human donor with alopecia areata. CDR3 bases: TGTGCCAGCAGCTTAGGACAGACAGACACAGATACGCAGTATTTT. Its protein is CASSLGQTDTDTQYF.